The T cell receptor beta chain under discussion was sequenced for a study of shared T cell receptors in the human thymus. Clones were read by immunoSEQ multiplex PCR, and TCRdb kept only the in-frame ones, dropping some. Of about 710,000 clones in the sample, more than 75% were seen once. V shed 7 bases and J 0 bases; nucleotides not matched to a gene: 18. Germline CDR1 LNHDA, CDR2 SQIVND (reference sequence). The CDR3 loop spans 21 amino acids. These data also featured in a second study, about human thymus T cells. This second report adds: Corrective cardiac surgery supplied the resected thymus tissue. Thymic TCR repertoires of unrelated people reportedly overlapped highly.

This clonotype was sampled from a boy under three years old with a congenital heart defect. The gene calls are TRBV19 and TRBJ2-2; 12 nucleotides align to TRBD2. The sequencing sample was made of thymocytes. The chain's CDR3 is CASTTFRLAGVNRANTGELFF. As DNA, the CDR3 is TGTGCCAGTACTACCTTTAGACTAGCGGGGGTGAATAGGGCGAACACCGGGGAGCTGTTTTTT.